The present T cell receptor beta chain was sequenced within a study of identical twins. Study results and limitations: Twins shared out-of-frame alpha sequences with excess low generation probability.

As concerns this clonotype: What it recognizes is unknown.

TCRdb re-called the 5' RACE reads through MiXCR, storing one row per CDR3 protein. This sample yields some 660,000 distinct CDR3 sequences, of which 8.6% are seen a single time; 0.75% to 1% belongs to the top ten. The same sample was also studied in work on yellow fever vaccine responses in identical twins.

Sequenced sample: PBMCs. The sequence was collected from a young woman in good health.

CDR3 region: CARTLRGYGYTF. CDR3 DNA sequence: TGTGCCAGAACTCTAAGGGGATATGGCTACACCTTC. The chain uses TRBV6-2 or TRBV6-3 and TRBJ1-2, with D maybe TRBD1 (5 bases). The CDR3 length is 12 residues. CDR1 MNHEY and CDR2 SVGEGT come from the germline V gene. Trimming cost V 9 bases and J 5 bases, with 13 bases left between them.